Listed below are T cell receptor beta chains from one sample, sequenced in a study of T-cell memory formation after mild COVID-19. A single record per CDR3 protein comes from TCRdb applying MiXCR to the 5' RACE reads. Of 40,000 to 60,000 distinct CDR3 sequences listed, about 7.3% were seen once; the top ten hold 1.4%. Source material: PBMCs or a T cell subset sorted from them (not recorded which). The receptors stem from a man aged 18 to 30 who had mild COVID-19 (a few samples of this study predate the infection). Cell type and time point are not known. The CDR3 runs from the conserved cysteine through the conserved F or W. A D gene is named only where the DNA matches it firmly. Only part of the rows carry a size: once, few, many, or a class if the clone is expanded.

d_call | j_call | v_call | clone_size | cdr3_aa | cdr3_nt
- | TRBJ2-5 | TRBV29-1 | - | CSVVPDIQETQYF | TGCAGCGTTGTGCCAGATATACAAGAGACCCAGTACTTC
- | TRBJ1-3 | TRBV12-5 | - | CASGLVQGSGNTIYF | TGTGCTAGTGGTTTGGTACAGGGCTCTGGAAACACCATATATTTT
TRBD2 | TRBJ2-3 | TRBV7-2 | few | CASSFGRERGPGTDTQYF | TGTGCCAGCAGCTTCGGTCGAGAGCGGGGGCCGGGCACAGATACGCAGTATTTT
TRBD1 | TRBJ2-3 | TRBV4-3 | - | CASSQGAQGADTQYF | TGCGCCAGCAGCCAAGGAGCACAGGGGGCAGATACGCAGTATTTT
TRBD1 | TRBJ2-3 | TRBV5-1 | - | CASSLGQYTDTQYF | TGCGCCAGCAGCCTGGGACAGTACACAGATACGCAGTATTTT
TRBD2 | TRBJ2-1 | TRBV7-6 | few | CASSLVSRSGGGGDEQFF | TGTGCCAGCAGCTTAGTTTCCCGCAGCGGGGGGGGAGGCGATGAGCAGTTCTTC
- | TRBJ2-5 | TRBV12-3/TRBV12-4 | many | CASSLVIQETQYF | TGTGCCAGCAGCCTAGTGATTCAAGAGACCCAGTACTTC
- | TRBJ2-5 | TRBV7-8 | few | CASSLGSEGKETQYF | TGTGCCAGCAGCTTAGGATCAGAGGGAAAGGAGACCCAGTACTTC
- | TRBJ2-6 | TRBV4-1 | few | CASSPPGAGANVLTF | TGCGCCAGCAGCCCCCCCGGCGCTGGGGCCAACGTCCTGACTTTC
TRBD1 | TRBJ2-2 | TRBV7-2 | few | CASTQQGSGELFF | TGTGCCAGCACCCAACAGGGGAGCGGGGAGCTGTTTTTT
TRBD1 | TRBJ2-7 | TRBV7-2 | few | CASSFGTAYYEQYF | TGTGCCAGCAGCTTCGGGACAGCTTACTACGAGCAGTACTTC
TRBD2 | TRBJ2-1 | TRBV7-2 | - | CASSLPPSGGEQFF | TGTGCCAGCAGCTTACCCCCTAGCGGGGGTGAGCAGTTCTTC
TRBD1 | TRBJ1-2 | TRBV7-9 | few | CASSSGQGRSYTF | TGTGCCAGCAGCTCGGGACAGGGGAGATCCTACACCTTC
TRBD2 | TRBJ2-3 | TRBV5-1 | many | CASSLVPSGGNTDTQYF | TGCGCCAGCAGCTTGGTTCCTAGCGGGGGGAACACAGATACGCAGTATTTT
- | TRBJ2-5 | TRBV12-3/TRBV12-4 | medium-sized | CASSSSGPETQYF | TGTGCCAGCAGTTCGTCCGGTCCCGAGACCCAGTACTTC
- | TRBJ1-5 | TRBV20-1 | few | CSAREDSNQPQHF | TGCAGTGCTAGAGAAGATAGCAATCAGCCCCAGCATTTT
- | TRBJ2-3 | TRBV10-3 | - | CAISESGADTQYF | TGTGCCATCAGTGAGTCGGGAGCAGATACGCAGTATTTT
- | TRBJ2-7 | TRBV12-3/TRBV12-4 | - | CASSLTFRGDEQYF | TGTGCCAGCAGCCTCACTTTCCGGGGTGACGAGCAGTACTTC
- | TRBJ1-5 | TRBV5-1 | few | CASSLGIATSNQPQHF | TGCGCCAGCAGCTTGGGAATAGCAACGAGCAATCAGCCCCAGCATTTT
- | TRBJ2-3 | TRBV7-9 | many | CASSLVGPKGIDTQYF | TGTGCCAGCAGCTTAGTTGGACCCAAGGGGATCGATACGCAGTATTTT
- | TRBJ2-1 | TRBV14 | many | CASSHGTGSKFF | TGTGCCAGCAGCCACGGAACAGGGTCCAAGTTCTTC
- | TRBJ2-3 | TRBV12-3/TRBV12-4 | many | CASSLEGALDTQYF | TGTGCCAGCAGTTTGGAGGGGGCCCTAGATACGCAGTATTTT
- | TRBJ2-5 | TRBV5-1 | many | CASSDSQETQYF | TGCGCCAGCAGTGACAGCCAAGAGACCCAGTACTTC
TRBD1 | TRBJ2-7 | TRBV13 | many | CASSPFQGAGEQYF | TGTGCCAGCAGCCCCTTCCAGGGGGCGGGCGAGCAGTACTTC
- | TRBJ2-1 | TRBV5-6 | many | CASSRLVHEQFF | TGTGCCAGCAGTCGACTAGTTCATGAGCAGTTCTTC
TRBD1 | TRBJ2-5 | TRBV5-4 | - | CASSSRDRGETQYF | TGTGCCAGCAGCAGCCGGGACAGGGGTGAGACCCAGTACTTC
TRBD2 | TRBJ2-6 | TRBV5-4 | many | CASSLAGGTGANVLTF | TGTGCCAGCAGCTTGGCCGGGGGGACCGGGGCCAACGTCCTGACTTTC
- | TRBJ1-1 | TRBV7-9 | many | CASSLVAGLNTEAFF | TGTGCCAGCAGCTTAGTTGCGGGGCTGAACACTGAAGCTTTCTTT
- | TRBJ2-1 | TRBV4-2 | few | CASGSVPEDNEQFF | TGTGCCAGCGGTTCGGTCCCGGAAGACAATGAGCAGTTCTTC
- | TRBJ2-7 | TRBV20-1 | few | CSARDLRAEQYF | TGCAGTGCTAGAGATTTACGGGCTGAGCAGTACTTC
- | TRBJ2-1 | TRBV5-1 | many | CASSLGDGHLFF | TGCGCCAGCTCCCTGGGGGACGGACACCTGTTCTTC
- | TRBJ2-3 | TRBV20-1 | few | CSATRRGPYTDTQYF | TGCAGTGCCACCCGACGGGGACCCTACACAGATACGCAGTATTTT
- | TRBJ1-6 | TRBV12-3/TRBV12-4 | - | CASSFQGSNSPLHF | TGTGCCAGCAGTTTCCAGGGGAGTAATTCACCCCTCCACTTT
- | TRBJ1-1 | TRBV7-2 | many | CASSSDWEGTTEAFF | TGTGCCAGCAGCTCGGATTGGGAGGGTACCACTGAAGCTTTCTTT
- | TRBJ1-5 | TRBV20-1 | - | CSALPLNQPQHF | TGCAGTGCCTTGCCCCTTAATCAGCCCCAGCATTTT
TRBD2 | TRBJ2-4 | TRBV5-1 | many | CASSTTGEGLNIQYF | TGCGCCAGCAGCACTACGGGGGAGGGGCTGAACATTCAGTACTTC
- | TRBJ2-1 | TRBV7-6 | few | CASSPVGGRYNEQFF | TGTGCCAGCAGCCCCGTGGGGGGCCGATACAATGAGCAGTTCTTC
- | TRBJ1-1 | TRBV19 | many | CASRRATEAFF | TGTGCCAGCCGTAGAGCCACTGAAGCTTTCTTT
TRBD1 | TRBJ1-6 | TRBV20-1 | few | CSARDSRTGEDSPLHF | TGCAGTGCTAGAGATTCTCGGACAGGGGAGGATTCACCCCTCCACTTT
- | TRBJ1-1 | TRBV12-3/TRBV12-4 | - | CASSLWGTEAFF | TGTGCCAGCAGTTTATGGGGAACCGAAGCTTTCTTT
- | TRBJ1-6 | TRBV6-2/TRBV6-3 | - | CASSSQGFWNSPLHF | TGTGCCAGCAGTTCCCAGGGATTTTGGAATTCACCCCTCCACTTT
- | TRBJ1-3 | TRBV4-3 | - | CASSQDGLSGNTIYF | TGCGCCAGCAGCCAAGATGGGCTCTCTGGAAACACCATATATTTT
TRBD1 | TRBJ1-1 | TRBV2 | - | CASSWDRNTEAFF | TGTGCCAGCAGTTGGGACAGAAACACTGAAGCTTTCTTT
- | TRBJ1-3 | TRBV5-8 | - | CASSLYGQGTGNTIYF | TGTGCCAGCAGCTTGTATGGTCAGGGGACTGGAAACACCATATATTTT
TRBD2 | TRBJ2-3 | TRBV7-9 | many | CASSPGLEGDTQYF | TGTGCCAGCAGCCCCGGACTAGAGGGAGATACGCAGTATTTT
- | TRBJ2-2 | TRBV5-1 | - | CASSFPKNTGELFF | TGCGCCAGCAGCTTCCCTAAGAACACCGGGGAGCTGTTTTTT
- | TRBJ2-7 | TRBV7-9 | few | CASSLQGPGEQYF | TGTGCCAGCAGCTTGCAGGGTCCGGGCGAGCAGTACTTC
TRBD1 | TRBJ1-1 | TRBV10-2 | many | CASRDTGTGVPAAFF | TGCGCCAGCAGGGATACCGGGACAGGGGTACCCGCAGCTTTCTTT
TRBD1 | TRBJ1-1 | TRBV4-2 | - | CASSRGTGDYTEAFF | TGTGCCAGCAGCCGAGGGACAGGGGATTACACTGAAGCTTTCTTT
- | TRBJ2-2 | TRBV5-1 | - | CASSFTGRSGELFF | TGCGCCAGCAGCTTCACGGGAAGGTCCGGGGAGCTGTTTTTT
- | TRBJ1-1 | TRBV15 | many | CATSGSGTPKAFF | TGTGCCACCAGCGGTTCTGGGACCCCCAAAGCTTTCTTT
- | TRBJ1-5 | TRBV28 | few | CASSSRRYQDQPQHF | TGTGCCAGCAGTTCCCGACGTTACCAGGATCAGCCCCAGCATTTT
TRBD2 | TRBJ2-3 | TRBV7-2 | few | CASSPLGVAGGFGTQYF | TGTGCCAGCAGCCCCCTTGGCGTAGCGGGCGGGTTCGGTACGCAGTATTTT
- | TRBJ2-5 | TRBV18 | many | CASSRSLQETQYF | TGTGCCAGCTCACGGAGCCTACAAGAGACCCAGTACTTC
- | TRBJ2-7 | TRBV6-6 | few | CASSYSPKGVYEQYF | TGTGCCAGCAGTTACTCACCAAAGGGCGTCTACGAGCAGTACTTC
- | TRBJ2-3 | TRBV7-2 | few | CASSLVKAGDLTDTQYF | TGTGCCAGCAGCTTAGTAAAAGCGGGCGACCTCACAGATACGCAGTATTTT
TRBD1 | TRBJ2-7 | TRBV7-9 | many | CASSPGGHFYEQYF | TGTGCCAGCAGCCCAGGGGGACACTTCTACGAGCAGTACTTC
- | TRBJ2-6 | TRBV12-3/TRBV12-4 | many | CASSLSGANVLTF | TGTGCCAGCAGTCTATCTGGGGCCAACGTCCTGACTTTC
- | TRBJ2-3 | TRBV5-6 | many | CASSLWAGTTSTDTQYF | TGTGCCAGCAGCTTGTGGGCAGGCACAACTAGCACAGATACGCAGTATTTT